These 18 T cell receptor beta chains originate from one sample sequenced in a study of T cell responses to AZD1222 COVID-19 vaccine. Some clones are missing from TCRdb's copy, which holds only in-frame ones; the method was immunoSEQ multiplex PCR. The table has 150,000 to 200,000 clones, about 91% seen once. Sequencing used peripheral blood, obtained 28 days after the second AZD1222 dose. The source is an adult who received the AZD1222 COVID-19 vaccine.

In DNA, the CDR3 is TGTGCCAGCGCCAGCGGGGGGCCCACAGATACGCAGTATTTT. It yields the protein CASASGGPTDTQYF. V is TRBV2 and J is TRBJ2-3; 9 bases agree with TRBD2. Germline values: CDR1 SNHLY, CDR2 FYNNEI. The CDR3 runs 14 residues. The V segment lost 8 bases and the J segment 2 bases; nucleotides outside the gene matches: 5.

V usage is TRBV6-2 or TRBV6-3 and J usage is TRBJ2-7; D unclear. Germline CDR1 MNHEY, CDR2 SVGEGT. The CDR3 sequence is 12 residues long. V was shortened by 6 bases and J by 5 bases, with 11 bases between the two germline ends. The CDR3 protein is CASSPRLNEQYF. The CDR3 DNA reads TGTGCCAGCAGCCCCCGCCTGAACGAGCAGTACTTC.

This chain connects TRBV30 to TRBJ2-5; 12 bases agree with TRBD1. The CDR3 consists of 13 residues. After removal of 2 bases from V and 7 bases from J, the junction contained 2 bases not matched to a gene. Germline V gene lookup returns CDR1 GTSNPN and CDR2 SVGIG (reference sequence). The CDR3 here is CAWSSGQGATQYF. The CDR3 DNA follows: TGTGCCTGGAGTTCGGGACAGGGGGCGACCCAGTACTTC.

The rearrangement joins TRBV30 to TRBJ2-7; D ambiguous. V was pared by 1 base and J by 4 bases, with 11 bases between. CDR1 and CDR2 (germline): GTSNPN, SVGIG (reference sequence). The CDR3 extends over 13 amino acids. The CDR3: CAWSAGMGYEQYF. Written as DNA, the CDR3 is TGTGCCTGGAGTGCAGGTATGGGGTACGAGCAGTACTTC.

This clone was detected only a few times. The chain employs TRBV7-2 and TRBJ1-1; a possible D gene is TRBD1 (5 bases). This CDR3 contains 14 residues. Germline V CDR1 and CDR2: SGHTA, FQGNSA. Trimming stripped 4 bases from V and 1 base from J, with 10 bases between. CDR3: CASSYGTANTEAFF. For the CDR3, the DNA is TGTGCCAGCAGCTACGGGACGGCGAACACTGAAGCTTTCTTT.

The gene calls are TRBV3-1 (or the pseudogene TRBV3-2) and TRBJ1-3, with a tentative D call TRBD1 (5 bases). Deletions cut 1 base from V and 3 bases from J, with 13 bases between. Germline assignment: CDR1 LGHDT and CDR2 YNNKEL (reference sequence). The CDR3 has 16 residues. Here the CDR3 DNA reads TGTGCCAGCAGCCAAGTTGGGCAGGGAAATGGAAACACCATATATTTT. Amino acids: CASSQVGQGNGNTIYF.

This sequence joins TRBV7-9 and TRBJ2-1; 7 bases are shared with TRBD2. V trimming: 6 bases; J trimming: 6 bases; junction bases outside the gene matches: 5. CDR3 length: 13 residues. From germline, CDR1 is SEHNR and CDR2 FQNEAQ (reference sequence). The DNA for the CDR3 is TGTGCCAGCAGACCGACTAGCTTCAATGAGCAGTTCTTC. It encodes CASRPTSFNEQFF.

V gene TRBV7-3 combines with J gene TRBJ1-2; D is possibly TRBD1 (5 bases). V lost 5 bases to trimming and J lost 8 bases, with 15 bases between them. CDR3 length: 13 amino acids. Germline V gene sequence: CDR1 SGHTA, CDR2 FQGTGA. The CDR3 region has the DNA TGTGCCAGCAGCACCGGGACGCCGGGAGGCTACACCTTC. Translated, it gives CASSTGTPGGYTF.

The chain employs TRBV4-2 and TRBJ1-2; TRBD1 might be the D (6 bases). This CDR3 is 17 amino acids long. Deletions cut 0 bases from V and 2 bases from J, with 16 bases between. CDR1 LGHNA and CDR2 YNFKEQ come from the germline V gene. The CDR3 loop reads CASSQDNRVGGNYGYTF. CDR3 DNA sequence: TGTGCCAGCAGCCAAGACAACAGGGTTGGTGGGAACTATGGCTACACCTTC.

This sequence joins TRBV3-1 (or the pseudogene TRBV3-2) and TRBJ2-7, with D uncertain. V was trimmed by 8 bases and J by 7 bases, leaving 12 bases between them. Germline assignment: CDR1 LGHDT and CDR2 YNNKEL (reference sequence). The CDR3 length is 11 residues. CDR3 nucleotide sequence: TGTGCCAGCGACGGACCTTGGGAGCAGTACTTC. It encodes CASDGPWEQYF.

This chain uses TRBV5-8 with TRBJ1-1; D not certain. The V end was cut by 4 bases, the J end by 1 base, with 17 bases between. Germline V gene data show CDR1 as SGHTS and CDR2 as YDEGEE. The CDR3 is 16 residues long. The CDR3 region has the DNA TGTGCCAGCAGCCCGGCCGGGCAGTACCGGAACACTGAAGCTTTCTTT. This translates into CASSPAGQYRNTEAFF. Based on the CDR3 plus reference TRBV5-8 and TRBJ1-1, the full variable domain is EAGVTQSPTHLIKTRGQQATLRCSPISGHTSVYWYQQALGLGLQFLLWYDEGEERNRGNFPPRFSGRQFPNYSSELNVNALELEDSALYLCASSPAGQYRNTEAFFGQGTRLTVV.

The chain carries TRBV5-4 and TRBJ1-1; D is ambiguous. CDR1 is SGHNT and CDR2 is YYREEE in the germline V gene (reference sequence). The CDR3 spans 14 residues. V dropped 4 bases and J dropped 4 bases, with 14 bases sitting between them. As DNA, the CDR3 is TGTGCCAGCAGCCAAGAAAAGAGAGTCACTGAAGCTTTCTTT. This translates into CASSQEKRVTEAFF.

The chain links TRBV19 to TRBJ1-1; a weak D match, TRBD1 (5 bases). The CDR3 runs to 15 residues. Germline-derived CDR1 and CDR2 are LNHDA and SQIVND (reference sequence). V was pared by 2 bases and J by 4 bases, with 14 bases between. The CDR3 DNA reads TGTGCCAGTAGTATAACCGCCGGACACCTCACTGAAGCTTTCTTT. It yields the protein CASSITAGHLTEAFF.

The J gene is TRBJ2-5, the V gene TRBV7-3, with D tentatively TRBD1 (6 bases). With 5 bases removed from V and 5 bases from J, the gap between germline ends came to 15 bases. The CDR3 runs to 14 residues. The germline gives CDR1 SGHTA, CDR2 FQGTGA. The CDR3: CASSVAGVGETQYF. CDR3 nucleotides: TGTGCCAGCAGCGTAGCAGGGGTGGGGGAGACCCAGTACTTC.

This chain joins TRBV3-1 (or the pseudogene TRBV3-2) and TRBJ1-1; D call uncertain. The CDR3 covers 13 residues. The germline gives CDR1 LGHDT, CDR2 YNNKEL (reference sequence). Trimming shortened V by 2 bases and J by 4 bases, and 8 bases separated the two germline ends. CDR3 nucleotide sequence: TGTGCCAGCAGCCAATTGGTGGGCACTGAAGCTTTCTTT. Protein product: CASSQLVGTEAFF.

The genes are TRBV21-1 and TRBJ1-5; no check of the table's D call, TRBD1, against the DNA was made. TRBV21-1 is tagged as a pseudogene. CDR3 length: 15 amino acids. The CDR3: CASNSGQISNQPQHF. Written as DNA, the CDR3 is TGTGCCAGCAACTCCGGACAGATCAGCAATCAGCCCCAGCATTTT.

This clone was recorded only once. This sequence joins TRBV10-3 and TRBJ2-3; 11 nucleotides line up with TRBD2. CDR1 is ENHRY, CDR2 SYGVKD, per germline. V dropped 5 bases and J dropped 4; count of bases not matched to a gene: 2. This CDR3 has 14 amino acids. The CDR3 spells CAISSLAGADTQYF. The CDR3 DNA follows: TGTGCCATCAGTTCACTAGCGGGGGCAGATACGCAGTATTTT.

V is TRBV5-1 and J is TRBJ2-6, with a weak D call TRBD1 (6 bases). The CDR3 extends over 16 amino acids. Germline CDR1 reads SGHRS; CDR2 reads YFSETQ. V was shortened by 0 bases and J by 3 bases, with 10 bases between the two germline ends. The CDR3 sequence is CASSLDRDHGANVLTF. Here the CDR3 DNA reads TGCGCCAGCAGCTTGGACAGGGATCATGGGGCCAACGTCCTGACTTTC.